This T cell receptor (beta chain) came from a study of T cell responses to AZD1222 COVID-19 vaccine. General study results and limits: Donors, mostly white British, included more females; clonal diversity was possibly underestimated. Reportedly, nearly half the spike-specific TCRs target unmutated variant regions.

Looked up from germline, CDR1 is SGHRS and CDR2 is YFSETQ. CDR3 length: 15 amino acids. The V and J ends lost 0 bases and 4 bases respectively, with 13 bases between them. There are a few counts of this clone. The antigen remains undetermined. Data came from immunoSEQ multiplex PCR; TCRdb stores just in-frame clones and leaves some out. The repertoire has approximately 130,000 clones, around 89% of them found once; the top ten carry over 8.5%. The chain recombines TRBV5-1 with TRBJ1-2; D ambiguous. The sequencing here drew on peripheral blood, taken on day 0 of MenACWY control vaccination. The receptor was derived from an adult in good health. In DNA form, the CDR3 reads TGCGCCAGCAGCTTGGGACTTGAGGGATCCTATGGCTACACCTTC. Translating gives CASSLGLEGSYGYTF.